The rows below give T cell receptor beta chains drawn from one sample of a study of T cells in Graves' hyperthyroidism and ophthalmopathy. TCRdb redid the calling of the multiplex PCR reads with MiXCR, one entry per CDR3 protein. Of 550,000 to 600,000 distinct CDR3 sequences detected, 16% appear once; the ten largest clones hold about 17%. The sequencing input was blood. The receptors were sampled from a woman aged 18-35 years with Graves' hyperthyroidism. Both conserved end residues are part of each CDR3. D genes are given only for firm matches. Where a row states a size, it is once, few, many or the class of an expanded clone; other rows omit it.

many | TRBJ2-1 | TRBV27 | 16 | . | TGTGCCAGCAGTCAGGACGGGGGGCGCCCCTACAATGAGCAGTTCTTC | CASSQDGGRPYNEQFF
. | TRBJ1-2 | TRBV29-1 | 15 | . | TGCAGCGTTTCCCCCCTGGGGGGGGGAAACTATGGCTACACCTTC | CSVSPLGGGNYGYTF
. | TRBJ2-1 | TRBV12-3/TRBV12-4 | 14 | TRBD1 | TGTGCCAGCAGCCGGGGACAGGGGGGCGGTGAGCAGTTCTTC | CASSRGQGGGEQFF
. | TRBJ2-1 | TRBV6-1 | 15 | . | TGTGCCAGCACCGAGGGACATTGGGACCCCAATGAGCAGTTCTTC | CASTEGHWDPNEQFF
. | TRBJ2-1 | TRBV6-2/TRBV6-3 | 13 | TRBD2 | TGTGCCAGCAGTTACTCGATAGCGGGTGAGCAGTTCTTC | CASSYSIAGEQFF
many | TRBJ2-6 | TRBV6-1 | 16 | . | TGTGCCAGCCTAGGGCTAAAGAGCTCTGGGGCCAACGTCCTGACTTTC | CASLGLKSSGANVLTF
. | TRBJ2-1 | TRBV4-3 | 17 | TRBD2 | TGCGCCAGCAGCCAAGATCTCGGGGGGAGCTCCTACAATGAGCAGTTCTTC | CASSQDLGGSSYNEQFF
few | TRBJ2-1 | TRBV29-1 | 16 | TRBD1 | TGCAGCGTTGATCCGCGACAGGGCGGTTCCTACAATGAGCAGTTCTTC | CSVDPRQGGSYNEQFF
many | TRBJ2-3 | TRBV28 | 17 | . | TGTGCCAGCAGCCTCCTATTGACAAGAGTGGGGACAGATACGCAGTATTTT | CASSLLLTRVGTDTQYF
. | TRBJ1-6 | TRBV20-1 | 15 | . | TGCAGTGCTAGAGATCTGCAGGGTCAGAATTCACCCCTCCACTTT | CSARDLQGQNSPLHF
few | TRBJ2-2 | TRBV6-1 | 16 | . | TGTGCCAGCAGTGAAAGAATAGCGGCGAACACCGGGGAGCTGTTTTTT | CASSERIAANTGELFF
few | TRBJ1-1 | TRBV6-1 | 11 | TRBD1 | TGTGCCAGTCCACAGGGGACTGAAGCTTTCTTT | CASPQGTEAFF
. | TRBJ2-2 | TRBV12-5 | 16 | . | TGTGCTAGTGGTGTGGCCCGGGGGCCACACACCGGGGAGCTGTTTTTT | CASGVARGPHTGELFF
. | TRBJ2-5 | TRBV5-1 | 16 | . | TGCGCCAGCAGCTTGGCTGGGGGAGTAGGGCAAGAGACCCAGTACTTC | CASSLAGGVGQETQYF
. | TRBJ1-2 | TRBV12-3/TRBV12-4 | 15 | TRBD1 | TGTGCCAGCAGTTTGAGTACAGGGGGCAGGTATGGCTACACCTTC | CASSLSTGGRYGYTF